This T cell receptor (beta chain) comes out of a study of post-analysis software for immune sequencing data. About the study: The cohort encompassed relapsing-remitting, secondary progressive and progressive-relapsing multiple sclerosis disease courses.

Deletions cut 11 bases from V and 6 bases from J, with 17 bases between. In germline, CDR1 is WNHNN, CDR2 SYGVQD (reference sequence). The CDR3 loop spans 12 amino acids. The study, taken as a whole, reports: Multiple sclerosis patients had significantly lower normalized Chao1 diversity than controls. A few TRBV segments occurring more often in patients than controls included TRBV5-6, TRBV5-1 and TRBV20-1. With F measure, samples from one preparation batch clustered together strongly.

Turning to this clonotype: The antigen remains undetermined.

TCR beta cDNA libraries included unique molecular identifiers. Input amounts of about 0.95 to 10 million T cells were used. These gave approximately 500,000 cDNA molecules, so each molecule approximated one T cell. TCRdb re-analysed the PCR reads in MiXCR, keeping a single row per CDR3 protein. The table includes 350,000 to 500,000 distinct CDR3 sequences, roughly 38% detected once. The source is a girl aged 2 to 9 with multiple sclerosis. The sample comprised blood. The J gene is TRBJ2-7, the V gene TRBV10-1; D gene ambiguous. The CDR3 sequence: CAVQNEALEQYF. The CDR3 bases are TGCGCCGTCCAAAACGAGGCCCTCGAGCAGTACTTC.